This TCR beta chain was documented in a study of blood T cell repertoires in COVID-19. As for the study in general: The United States, Italy and Spain provided the acute and convalescent COVID-19 samples. PBMCs, B-cell-depleted T cells, or T cells provided the cDNA or gDNA that made up the material.

Trimming cost V 4 bases and J 1 base, with 11 bases left between them. Germline V CDR1 and CDR2: SGHRS, YFSETQ. The length of the CDR3 is 14 residues. In the original analysis: How many nucleated cells were present was estimated from reference gene primer amplification. Generated by immunoSEQ multiplex PCR, the TCRdb table keeps only in-frame clones and is missing some. Clone size and the V and J calls come from that table; the DNA yielded D and trimming. Of tens of thousands of clones listed, approximately 90% are singletons. The TCR was taken from a man aged 55 to 70 with active COVID-19. The chain links TRBV5-1 to TRBJ2-5; D perhaps matches TRBD1 (6 bases). Sequencing used peripheral blood. The CDR3 protein is CASSVDSFQETQYF. CDR3 nucleotides: TGCGCCAGCAGCGTGGACAGTTTCCAAGAGACCCAGTACTTC.